This T cell receptor beta chain appears in the sequencing data of a study of blood T cells in healthy people across ages. Germline loops: CDR1 MNHNS, CDR2 SASEGT. V was trimmed by 8 bases and J by 4 bases, leaving 18 bases between them. The CDR3 extends over 14 amino acids. Notes on the study in general: Using unsorted PBMCs precluded a conclusive naive versus antigen-experienced comparison.

In regard to this clonotype: What it binds is not known.

A second PCR of roughly 7 to 11 cycles used a sample-barcoded 5' primer and a J-beta primer mix. MiXCR, applied by TCRdb to the 5' RACE reads, yields one record per CDR3 protein. The table shows under 2 million distinct CDR3 sequences, with about 31% occurring only once. The V gene is TRBV6-1, the J gene TRBJ2-7; TRBD1 is a possible D gene (6 bases). Sequencing used blood. This receptor was identified in a woman in her twenties or thirties in good health. The chain's CDR3 is CASSHTVGTYEQYF. The CDR3 nucleotides read TGTGCCAGCTCCCACACCGTCGGGACATACGAGCAGTACTTC.